This TCR beta chain stems from a study of shared clonotypes between healthy human individuals. Whole-study context: There were three CD4 naive, three CD4 memory, two CD8 naive and one CD8 memory plates per donor. Findings and limits, study-wide: Across subsets, estimated richness was generally greater for naive than for memory populations.

The donor cohort consisted entirely of Caucasian adults residing in Nashville, Tennessee. Assay used: immunoSEQ multiplex PCR; TCRdb lists only in-frame clones, some missing. The table lists some 690,000 clones, around 90% of them singletons. The count of this clone is one. Its antigen is unidentified. V lost 6 bases, J lost 4 bases, and 15 bases lay in between. Per germline, CDR1 MNHEY and CDR2 SMNVEV (reference sequence). The CDR3 consists of 14 residues. The sequenced sample consisted of memory CD8+ T cells from PBMCs. The subset denotes: CD45RO+ cells pooled with CCR7-negative TemRA cells. The sequence came from a man aged 18 to 29 in good health. Some clones in this sample may be carry-over from other donors' samples. The chain is built from TRBV27 and TRBJ1-2; TRBD1 is a possible D gene (6 bases). CDR3 region: CASRTQGPGYGYTF. In DNA, the CDR3 is TGTGCCAGCAGAACCCAGGGGCCGGGCTATGGCTACACCTTC.